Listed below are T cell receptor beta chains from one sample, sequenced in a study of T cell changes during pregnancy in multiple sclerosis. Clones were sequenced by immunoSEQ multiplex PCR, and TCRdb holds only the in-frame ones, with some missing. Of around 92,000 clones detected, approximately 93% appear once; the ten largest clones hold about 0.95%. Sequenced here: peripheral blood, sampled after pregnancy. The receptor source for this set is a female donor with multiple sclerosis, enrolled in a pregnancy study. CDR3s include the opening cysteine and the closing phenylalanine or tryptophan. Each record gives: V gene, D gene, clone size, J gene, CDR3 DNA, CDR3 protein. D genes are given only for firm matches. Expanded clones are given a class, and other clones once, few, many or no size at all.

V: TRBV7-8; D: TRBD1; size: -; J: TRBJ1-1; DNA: TGTGCCAGCAGGGACAGGGAGGGGAGCACTGAAGCTTTCTTT; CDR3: CASRDREGSTEAFF
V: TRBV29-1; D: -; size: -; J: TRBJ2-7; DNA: TGCAGCGTTGTCAGTTCCTACGAGCAGTACTTC; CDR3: CSVVSSYEQYF
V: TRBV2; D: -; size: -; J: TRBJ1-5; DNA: TGTGCCAGCAGACAGGAGATTAGCAATCAGCCCCAGCATTTT; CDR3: CASRQEISNQPQHF
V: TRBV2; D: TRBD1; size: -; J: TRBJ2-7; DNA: TGTGCCAGCAGTTCCTCGGGACAGGGGTTCGAGCAGTACTTC; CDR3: CASSSSGQGFEQYF
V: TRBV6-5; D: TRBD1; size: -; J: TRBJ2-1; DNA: TGTGCCAGCAGCCGGTATAACAGGGGAGAGCAGTTCTTC; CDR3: CASSRYNRGEQFF
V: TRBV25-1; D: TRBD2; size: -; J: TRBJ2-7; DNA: TGTGCCAGCAGTGATAACGGGGGGATTTTCCTCTACGAGCAGTACTTC; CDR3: CASSDNGGIFLYEQYF
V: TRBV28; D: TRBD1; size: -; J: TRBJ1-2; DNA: TGTGCCAGCAGTAGTCCGGGACAGGGGGCTAGAGGCTACACCTTC; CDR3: CASSSPGQGARGYTF
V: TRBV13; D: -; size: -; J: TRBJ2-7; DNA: TGTGCCAGCAGCTTAGGGGGCGGGGTCTACGAGCAGTACTTC; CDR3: CASSLGGGVYEQYF
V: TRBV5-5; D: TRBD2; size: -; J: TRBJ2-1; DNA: TGTGCCAGCAGCTTTCAACCGACTAGCGGTCCCTACAATGAGCAGTTCTTC; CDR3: CASSFQPTSGPYNEQFF
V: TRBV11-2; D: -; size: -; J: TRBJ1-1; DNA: TGTGCCAGCAGCTCTATTAAACAGGGTCAGGCTTTCTTT; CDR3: CASSSIKQGQAFF
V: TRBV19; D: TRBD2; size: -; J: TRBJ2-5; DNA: TGTGCCAGTAGTATAGGGGGTAGCGGGAGTGTGCAGACCCAGTACTTC; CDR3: CASSIGGSGSVQTQYF
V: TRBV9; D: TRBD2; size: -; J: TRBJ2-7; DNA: TGTGCCAGCAGCTTACTAGCGGGAGAAGGAGAGCAGTACTTC; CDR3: CASSLLAGEGEQYF
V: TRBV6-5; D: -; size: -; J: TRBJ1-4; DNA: TGTGCCAGCAGTTACTCGGGCGCTAATGAAAAACTGTTTTTT; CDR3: CASSYSGANEKLFF
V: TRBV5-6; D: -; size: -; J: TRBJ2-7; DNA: TGTGCCAGCAGCTCGGAGTTTGAGCAGTACTTC; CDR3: CASSSEFEQYF
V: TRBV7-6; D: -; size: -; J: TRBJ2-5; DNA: TGTGCCAGCAGCTTACCATTAGCGACAGGCGATGTTCAAGAGCCCCAGTACTTC; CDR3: CASSLPLATGDVQEPQYF
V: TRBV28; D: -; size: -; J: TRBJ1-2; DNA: TGTGCCAGCAGTCTGGCCGGGGGGAGGAAATATGGCTACACCTTC; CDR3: CASSLAGGRKYGYTF
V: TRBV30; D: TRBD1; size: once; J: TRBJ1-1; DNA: TGTGCCTGGAGTACAGGGGGGAACACTGAAGCTTTCTTT; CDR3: CAWSTGGNTEAFF
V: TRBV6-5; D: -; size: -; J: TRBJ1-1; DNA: TGTGCCAGCAGGCAAACAGCCATGAACACTGAAGCTTTCTTT; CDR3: CASRQTAMNTEAFF
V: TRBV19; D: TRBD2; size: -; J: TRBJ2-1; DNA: TGTGCCAGTAGTAGGACTAGCGGGAACAATGAGCAGTTCTTC; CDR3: CASSRTSGNNEQFF
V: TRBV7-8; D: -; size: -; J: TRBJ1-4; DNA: TGTGCCAGCAGCCCACGACAGGATGAAGATGAAAAACTGTTTTTT; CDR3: CASSPRQDEDEKLFF
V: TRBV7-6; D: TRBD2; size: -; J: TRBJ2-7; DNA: TGTGCCAGCAGCGCGACTAGCGGGCAAGACTACGAGCAGTACTTC; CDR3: CASSATSGQDYEQYF
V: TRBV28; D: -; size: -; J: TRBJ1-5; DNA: TGTGCCAGCAGCCTTTTCTACAGGTACAATCAGCCCCAGCATTTT; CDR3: CASSLFYRYNQPQHF
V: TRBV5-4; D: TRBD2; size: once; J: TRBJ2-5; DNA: TGTGCCAGCAGCTTGGAAGGCGGGAGTGGGGAGACCCAGTACTTC; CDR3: CASSLEGGSGETQYF
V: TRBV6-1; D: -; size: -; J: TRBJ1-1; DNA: TGTGCCAGCAGTGATTGGCAGCGGAACACTGAAGCTTTCTTT; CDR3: CASSDWQRNTEAFF
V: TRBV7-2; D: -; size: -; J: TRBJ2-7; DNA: TGTGCCAGCAGCTTTGGAGGGCCGTACTACGAGCAGTACTTC; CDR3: CASSFGGPYYEQYF
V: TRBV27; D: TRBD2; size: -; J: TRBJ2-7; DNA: TGTGCCAGCAGTTGGAGGGAGGGATCCTACGAGCAGTACTTC; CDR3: CASSWREGSYEQYF
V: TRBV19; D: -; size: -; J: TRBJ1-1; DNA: TGTGCCAGTAGAAGATTGAGGGACAAGAACACTGAAGCTTTCTTT; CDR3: CASRRLRDKNTEAFF
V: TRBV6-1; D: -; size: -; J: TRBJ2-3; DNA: TGTGCCACGGAGGGCACAGATACGCAGTATTTT; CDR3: CATEGTDTQYF
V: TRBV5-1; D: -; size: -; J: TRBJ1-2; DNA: TGCGCCAGCAGCCCCCCTGGACAGACCCGCTATGGCTACACCTTC; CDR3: CASSPPGQTRYGYTF
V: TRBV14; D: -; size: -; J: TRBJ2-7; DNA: TGTGCCAGCAGCCCACGTCTGGCGGGAAAGAAGGACGAGCAGTACTTC; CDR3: CASSPRLAGKKDEQYF
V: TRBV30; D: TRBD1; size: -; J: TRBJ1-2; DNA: TGTGCCTGGGACAAGGACAGGGTGCGCGGCTACACCTTC; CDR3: CAWDKDRVRGYTF
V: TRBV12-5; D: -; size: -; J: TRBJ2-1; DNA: TGTGCTAGTGGCCCCATCCGGAGCACCTCCTACAATGAGCAGTTCTTC; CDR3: CASGPIRSTSYNEQFF
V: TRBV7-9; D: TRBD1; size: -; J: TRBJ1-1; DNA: TGTGCCAGCAGCTTAGTTGGGACAGGGGGAAGGAACACTGAAGCTTTCTTT; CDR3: CASSLVGTGGRNTEAFF
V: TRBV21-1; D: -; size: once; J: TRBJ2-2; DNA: TGTGCCAGCAGCAGGGGGACTAGCGGGAGAAAGACCGGGGAGCTGTTTTTT; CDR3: CASSRGTSGRKTGELFF
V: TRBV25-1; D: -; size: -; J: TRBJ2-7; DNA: TGTGCCAGCAGTGGTGCTAACAGGGCCTACGAGCAGTACTTC; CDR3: CASSGANRAYEQYF
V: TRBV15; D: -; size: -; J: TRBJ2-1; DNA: TGTGCCACCAGCAGAACCCCGGGCGGGAATGAGCAGTTCTTC; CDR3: CATSRTPGGNEQFF
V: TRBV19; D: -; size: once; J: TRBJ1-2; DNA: TGTGCCAGTAGTACCCAGCATGCTGACAGAGTCTATGGCTACACCTTC; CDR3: CASSTQHADRVYGYTF
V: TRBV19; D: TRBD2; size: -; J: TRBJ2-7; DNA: TGTGCCAGTAGTCGGGCCAGCGGGAGTTACGAGCAGTACTTC; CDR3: CASSRASGSYEQYF
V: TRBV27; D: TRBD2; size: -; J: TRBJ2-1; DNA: TGTGCCAGCAGTTTACCGCGACTAGCGTCCTACAATGAGCAGTTCTTC; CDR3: CASSLPRLASYNEQFF
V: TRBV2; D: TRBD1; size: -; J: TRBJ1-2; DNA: TGTGCCAGCACTGAACAGGGGGCGGTAGGTGGCTACACCTTC; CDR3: CASTEQGAVGGYTF
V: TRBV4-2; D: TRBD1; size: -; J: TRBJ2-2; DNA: TGTGCCAGCAGCCAAGGACAGGGGGCTCCCGGGGAGCTGTTTTTT; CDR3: CASSQGQGAPGELFF
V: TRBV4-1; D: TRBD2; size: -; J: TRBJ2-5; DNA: TGCGCCAGCAGCCAGCTAGCGGGTCTAGAGACCCAGTACTTC; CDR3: CASSQLAGLETQYF
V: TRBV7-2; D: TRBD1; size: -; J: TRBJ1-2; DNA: TGTGCCAGCAGCCCCTGGCGCCCACAGGGGATAAAGGGCTACACCTTC; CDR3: CASSPWRPQGIKGYTF
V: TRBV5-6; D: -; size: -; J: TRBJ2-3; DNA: TGTGCCAGCAGCAGCAACACAGATACGCAGTATTTT; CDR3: CASSSNTDTQYF
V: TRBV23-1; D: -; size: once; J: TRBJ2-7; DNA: TGCGCCAGCAGTCCAACTCTCCACGAGCAGTACTTC; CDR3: CASSPTLHEQYF
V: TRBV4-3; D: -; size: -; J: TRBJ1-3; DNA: TGCGCCAGCAGCCAGGCCTTTTACAAAGGGGTCTCTGGAAACACCATATATTTT; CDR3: CASSQAFYKGVSGNTIYF
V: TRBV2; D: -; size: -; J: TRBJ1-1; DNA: TGTGCCAGCAAGGGGATGGGGGGGGCGGGAACTGAAGCTTTCTTT; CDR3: CASKGMGGAGTEAFF